The following is a T cell receptor beta chain sequence with its context. This clone showed up just a few times. What antigen it recognizes has not been identified. No base-level quality is on record; no much larger clone is a single base apart. V lost 1 base and J lost 8 bases; the stretch between them is 15 bases long. CDR1 and CDR2, looked up from the germline V gene, are KGHSH and LQKENI. The CDR3, cysteine through phenylalanine, is 15 amino acids long. The retained sequence is limited to the CDR3, 45 bases, with the frame set at the first base. The data were taken from a study of beta chain features in type 1 diabetes (dated by TCRdb to 2017 to 2018). Regarding the research as a whole: Mean age, gender distribution, total cell number and subset yield were not different between patients and healthy donors. A total of about 99,000,000 sorted cells were examined across all samples, and RNA yield correlated strongly with the number of cells per subset. The study compared the TCRB repertoires of sorted circulating CD4+ T cell subsets in recently diagnosed type 1 diabetes patients with those in matched healthy donors. Whereas all 28 donors provided naive and central memory subsets, regulatory and stem cell-like memory subsets were isolated from just 8 patients and roughly eight healthy donors.

The paper as a whole reports these results and caveats: Fewer insertions and more nucleotide deletions at VDJ recombination sites were observed in patients with type 1 diabetes, implying thymic rearrangement abnormalities. Type 1 diabetes patients showed a moderate but significant shortening of TCRB CDR3 length in all four CD4+ subsets. PCR may preferentially amplify shorter templates, but because patient and control samples were amplified and corrected together, any resulting skew would affect both groups equally. Naive, central memory and regulatory TCRB repertoires appeared to be more similar among patients than among healthy donors. Because cDNA rather than genomic DNA was sequenced, highly expressing activated cells could have been over-represented, although no difference in activation and CD3 levels was found between groups. Because the HLA sub-analyses included only small numbers of individuals, any influence of HLA type on TCRB rearrangement was left unresolved.

The entire amount of isolated RNA was reverse transcribed using the High Capacity cDNA Reverse Transcription Kit, so the sequenced TCRB transcripts were expressed ones. Deep immunoSEQ sequencing was applied to naive, central memory and regulatory T cell samples, giving an average of about 3.57 million total reads per sample. Sorted cells were lysed in RLT buffer and RNA was extracted with DNase-treated RNeasy Micro or Mini kits, depending on cell number. To prevent cross-contamination, every cell subset was processed on its own, while patient and healthy donor samples were processed together. TCRB sequences were amplified from cDNA with the immunoSEQ multiplex PCR, producing 87-bp fragments spanning the CDR3 region. Amplicons were sequenced on the Illumina HiSeq platform. Regarding the original processing steps: PCR bias was corrected computationally using synthetic template baselines, and reads within Hamming distance 2 were collapsed, with unmergeable singletons discarded. Reads were aligned to IMGT to assign V, D and J genes, CDR3 length, and insertions or deletions at six rearrangement sites. Clonotype counts were normalized to sorted cell number within each subset before computing true diversity and Gini coefficients with the tcR R package. The overlap coefficient, calculated on TCRB nucleotide sequences, was used to quantify repertoire sharing. As a proxy for the pre-selection repertoire, out-of-frame TCRB sequences from naive cells were analyzed. Held by TCRdb, this immuneACCESS table contains in-frame sequences only and omits some clones. Under half of the omission traces to an unresolved V gene where checked; the cause of the rest is unknown. For V, J and clone size, that table is used; D and trimming come from the DNA. The sample table holds a few hundred thousand clones, of which roughly 13% were seen once. The top ten constitute roughly 0.015% of the sample.

Each donor gave one peripheral blood draw, averaging around 120 mL, which was collected into heparinised tubes. Using a panel that included CD45RO, CCR7, CD25, CD127, CD95 and CD27, naive, central memory, regulatory and stem cell-like memory CD4+ T cells were sorted on a BD FACSAria II. Every sorted population had a purity above 95%. Right away, PBMCs were isolated by Lymphoprep density gradient centrifugation and were stained directly, with no culture step. Samples were stained and sorted in pairs, with one healthy donor and one patient per experiment, so that batch effects were minimized. The V gene is TRBV18 and the J gene is TRBJ2-1; the D region possibly corresponds to TRBD1 (5 bases align). The sample comprised naive CD4+ T cells from blood. The sample's cell subset or site, from its label and the paper: true naive CD4+ T cells. The TCR comes from a woman under 30 with type 1 diabetes. The DNA sequence is as follows: TGTGCCAGCTCACCACGGAGAGACAGACGCGATGAGCAGTTCTTC. It is translated as CASSPRRDRRDEQFF.